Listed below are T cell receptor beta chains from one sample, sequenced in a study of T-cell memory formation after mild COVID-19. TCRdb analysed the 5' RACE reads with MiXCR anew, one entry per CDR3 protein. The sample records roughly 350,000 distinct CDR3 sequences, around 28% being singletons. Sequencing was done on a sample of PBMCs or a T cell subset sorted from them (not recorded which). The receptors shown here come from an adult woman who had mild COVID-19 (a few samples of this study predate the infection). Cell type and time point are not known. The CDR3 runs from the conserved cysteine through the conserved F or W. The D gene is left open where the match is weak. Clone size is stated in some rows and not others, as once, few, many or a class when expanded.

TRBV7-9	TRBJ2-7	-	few	TGTGCCAGCGCGGGTAGAGGGTACGAGCAGTACTTC	CASAGRGYEQYF
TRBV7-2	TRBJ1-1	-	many	TGTGCCAGCAGTTTGTACACTGAAGCTTTCTTT	CASSLYTEAFF
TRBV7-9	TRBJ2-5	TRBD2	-	TGTGCCAGCAGCTTCTTAGCGGGGACGCAAGAGACCCAGTACTTC	CASSFLAGTQETQYF
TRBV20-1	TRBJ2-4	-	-	TGCAGTGCCGCCCGTGAGACTGGCGGCTTTCAGTACTTC	CSAARETGGFQYF
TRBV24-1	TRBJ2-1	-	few	TGTGCCACCAGTGATTTCCTAGCGTCTGAGCAGTTCTTC	CATSDFLASEQFF
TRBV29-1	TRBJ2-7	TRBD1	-	TGCAGCGTTGAGACTCCCGGGACAGGCTTTGACGAGCAGTACTTC	CSVETPGTGFDEQYF
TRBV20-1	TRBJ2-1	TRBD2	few	TGCAGTGCTAGCAAGGCTAGCGGTAAAAGGGAGCAGTTCTTC	CSASKASGKREQFF
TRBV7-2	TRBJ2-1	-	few	TGTGCCAGCAGCATCCCCGGCACCGGCTCTTCGCTCTTC	CASSIPGTGSSLF
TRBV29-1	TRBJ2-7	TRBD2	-	TGCAGCGTTCTCGGGACTAGCGGGAGACGTGGAAACTCCTACGAGCAGTACTTC	CSVLGTSGRRGNSYEQYF
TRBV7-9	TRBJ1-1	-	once	TGTGCCAGCAGCTTTCGACAGGACACTGAAGCTTTCTTT	CASSFRQDTEAFF
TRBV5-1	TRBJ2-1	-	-	TGCGCCAGCAGCTTTCGCGAAAATGAGCAGTTCTTC	CASSFRENEQFF
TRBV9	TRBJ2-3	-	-	TGTGCCAGCAGCGTAGAAGGTGTGTTGGGCTCCACAGATACGCAGTATTTT	CASSVEGVLGSTDTQYF
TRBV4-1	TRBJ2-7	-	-	TGCGCCAGCAGCCAGGCCCAGGAGCAGTACTTC	CASSQAQEQYF
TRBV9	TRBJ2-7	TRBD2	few	TGTGCCAGCAGCGTAGTAGGAGCGGGAGGGCCCGACGAGCAGTACTTC	CASSVVGAGGPDEQYF
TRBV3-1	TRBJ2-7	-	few	TGTGCCAGCAGCCAAGATCCCCAAGGAGAGCAGTACTTC	CASSQDPQGEQYF
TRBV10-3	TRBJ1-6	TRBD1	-	TGTGCCATCAGTGCTAGGGGGCAGGGTTCACCCCTCCACTTT	CAISARGQGSPLHF
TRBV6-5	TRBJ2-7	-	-	TGTGCCAGCAGTCACGACGGTAGCTCCTACGAGCAGTACTTC	CASSHDGSSYEQYF
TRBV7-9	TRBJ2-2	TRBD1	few	TGTGCCAGCAGCTTAACCCCCCGCGGACAGGGGGCGAACACCGGGGAGCTGTTTTTT	CASSLTPRGQGANTGELFF
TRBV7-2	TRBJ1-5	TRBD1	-	TGTGCCAGCAGCCGGACAGGGATTCAGCCCCAGCATTTT	CASSRTGIQPQHF
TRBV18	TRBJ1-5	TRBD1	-	TGTGCCAGCTCACTTGGGACAGGGGGTGGCAATCAGCCCCAGCATTTT	CASSLGTGGGNQPQHF
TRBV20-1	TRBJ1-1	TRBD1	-	TGCAGTGCTCCCCGGACAGGGACGGCTGAAGCTTTCTTT	CSAPRTGTAEAFF
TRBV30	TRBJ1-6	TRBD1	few	TGTGCCTGGAGACAGGGGAACTCACCCCTCCACTTT	CAWRQGNSPLHF
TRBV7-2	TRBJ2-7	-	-	TGTGCCAGCAGCTCCCACATCTACGAGCAGTACTTC	CASSSHIYEQYF
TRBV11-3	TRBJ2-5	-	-	TGTGCCAGCAGCTTAGGGGGCGCCCCGGTGGAGACCCAGTACTTC	CASSLGGAPVETQYF
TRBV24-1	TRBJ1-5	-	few	TGTGCCACCAGCTTCGGCGGAAGCAATCAGCCCCAGCATTTT	CATSFGGSNQPQHF
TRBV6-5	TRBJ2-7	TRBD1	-	TGTGCCAGCAGAGATGGGACAGGTGGGGCCGAGCAGTACTTC	CASRDGTGGAEQYF
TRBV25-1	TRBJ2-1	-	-	TGTGCCAGCAGCGGTTCCCCCGACCTTTACAATGAGCAGTTCTTC	CASSGSPDLYNEQFF
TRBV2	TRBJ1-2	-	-	TGTGCCAGCAGGCTCACAGGGACCACTATTGGCTACACCTTC	CASRLTGTTIGYTF
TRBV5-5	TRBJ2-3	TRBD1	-	TGTGCCAGCAGCTCCGGGACAGGGGAACCAGATACGCAGTATTTT	CASSSGTGEPDTQYF
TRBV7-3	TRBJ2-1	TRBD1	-	TGTGCCAGCAGCTCGACAGGGGGCAACAATGAGCAGTTCTTC	CASSSTGGNNEQFF
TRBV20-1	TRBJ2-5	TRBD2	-	TGCAGTGCTAGAGAGGCGACTAGCGAATGGAGGACCCAGTACTTC	CSAREATSEWRTQYF
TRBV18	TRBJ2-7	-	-	TGTGCCAGCTCACCACTGGGCGACAGGCTGTCCTACGAGCAGTACTTC	CASSPLGDRLSYEQYF
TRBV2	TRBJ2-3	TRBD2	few	TGTGCCAGCAGTGATTCTAGCGGGGGGTTCAACACAGATACGCAGTATTTT	CASSDSSGGFNTDTQYF
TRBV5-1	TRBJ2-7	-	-	TGCGCCAGCAGCTGGGACGTTGGATACGAGCAGTACTTC	CASSWDVGYEQYF
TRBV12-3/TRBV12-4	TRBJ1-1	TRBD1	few	TGTGCCAGTAATGACAGGGGGGCGAACACTGAAGCTTTCTTT	CASNDRGANTEAFF
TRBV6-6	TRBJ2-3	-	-	TGTGCCAGCAGCTCGGGACTCCCGGCGGATACGCAGTATTTT	CASSSGLPADTQYF
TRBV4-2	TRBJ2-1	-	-	TGTGCCAGCAGCCAAGGCTGGGGGAATGAGCAGTTCTTC	CASSQGWGNEQFF
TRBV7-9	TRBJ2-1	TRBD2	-	TGTGCCAGCAGCCCCAGACTAGCGCTTAAGGAGCAGTTCTTC	CASSPRLALKEQFF
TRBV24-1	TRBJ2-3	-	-	TGTGCCACCAGTGATCAACCCGGAAGGGGCGCGAGTACAGATACGCAGTATTTT	CATSDQPGRGASTDTQYF
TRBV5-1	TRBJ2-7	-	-	TGCGCCACCAAACCCGGCCAGCAGGGATGGAACTACGAGCAGTACTTC	CATKPGQQGWNYEQYF
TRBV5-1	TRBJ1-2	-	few	TGCGCCAGCAGCTTGGGACCCGATGGCTACACCTTC	CASSLGPDGYTF
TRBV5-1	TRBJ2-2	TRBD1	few	TGCGCCAGCAGCTCGCGGACAGGCCCGAACACCGGGGAGCTGTTTTTT	CASSSRTGPNTGELFF
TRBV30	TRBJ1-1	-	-	TGTGCCTGGAGCAGATTTTCAGGAGAAATGAACACTGAAGCTTTCTTT	CAWSRFSGEMNTEAFF